This T cell receptor beta chain stems from a study of OX40 agonist ivuxolimab in advanced cancers. General observations from the study: The study did not work out the antigen specificity of the expanded peripheral T cells.

The protocol was immunoSEQ multiplex PCR, while the TCRdb copy is restricted to in-frame clones and leaves out a portion. The sample gives approximately 50,000 clones, 70% to 90% of which show up once; about 0.62% is in the top ten. Germline V CDR1 and CDR2: SGHVS, FQNEAQ. The V end lost 1 base, the J end lost 1 base, and 8 bases lay between the germline ends. CDR3 length equals 14 residues. The count of this clone is one. Its antigen is still unknown. Researchers took blood at baseline, on cycle 4 day 1, and on cycle 7 day 1. This specimen was CD4+ or CD8+ T cells sorted from blood, taken in a trial of the OX40 agonist ivuxolimab. This clonotype originated in an adult with an advanced solid tumor such as melanoma, head and neck, liver or kidney cancer. The gene calls are TRBV7-8 and TRBJ2-7; D is undetermined. The CDR3 loop is CASSLEIDSYEQYF. The DNA of the CDR3 is TGTGCCAGCAGCTTAGAAATTGATTCCTACGAGCAGTACTTC. The variable domain in full, completed from reference TRBV7-8 and TRBJ2-7, reads GAGVSQSPRYKVAKRGQDVALRCDPISGHVSLFWYQQALGQGPEFLTYFQNEAQLDKSGLPSDRFFAERPEGSVSTLKIQRTQQEDSAVYLCASSLEIDSYEQYFGPGTRLTVT.